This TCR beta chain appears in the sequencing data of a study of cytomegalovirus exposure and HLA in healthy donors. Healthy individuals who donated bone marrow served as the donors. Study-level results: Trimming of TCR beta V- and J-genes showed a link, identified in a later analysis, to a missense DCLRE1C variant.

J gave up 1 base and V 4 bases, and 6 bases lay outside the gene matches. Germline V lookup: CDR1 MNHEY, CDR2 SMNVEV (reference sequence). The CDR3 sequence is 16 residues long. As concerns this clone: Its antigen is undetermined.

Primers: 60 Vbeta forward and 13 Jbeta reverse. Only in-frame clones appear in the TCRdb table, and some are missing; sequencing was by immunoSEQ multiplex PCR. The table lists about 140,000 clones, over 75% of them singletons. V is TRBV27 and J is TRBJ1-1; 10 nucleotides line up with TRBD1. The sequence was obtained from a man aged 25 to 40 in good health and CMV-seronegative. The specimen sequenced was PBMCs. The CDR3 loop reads CASSSLRTGGNTEAFF. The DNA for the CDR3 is TGTGCCAGCAGTTCCCTTCGGACAGGGGGGAACACTGAAGCTTTCTTT.